The 17 T cell receptor beta chains listed next were all sequenced from one sample in a study of blood T cell repertoires in COVID-19. Clones were sequenced by immunoSEQ multiplex PCR, and TCRdb holds only the in-frame ones, with some missing. This table has over 200,000 clones, around 84% appearing once. Sequenced: peripheral blood. The source is a woman older than 75 with active or convalescent COVID-19.

This clone came up a few times. V is TRBV5-1 and J is TRBJ2-1, with 9 bases identical to TRBD2. The CDR3 totals 14 residues. The V segment lost 4 bases and the J segment 7 bases; nucleotides outside the gene matches: 6. Looked up from germline, CDR1 is SGHRS and CDR2 is YFSETQ. For the CDR3, the DNA is TGCGCCAGCAGCAATGCGGGGGGGCTAAATGAGCAGTTCTTC. Translating it yields CASSNAGGLNEQFF.

The chain joins TRBV5-4 to TRBJ2-5; 9 bases agree with TRBD1. With 6 bases clipped from V and 2 bases from J, the junction kept 20 bases outside the gene matches. The CDR3 has 19 residues. Germline-derived CDR1 and CDR2 are SGHNT and YYREEE (reference sequence). CDR3 bases: TGTGCCAGCACCCCCTTTAATCGCGTTTCGGGACAGGGACAAGAGACCCAGTACTTC. This codes for CASTPFNRVSGQGQETQYF.

The chain combines TRBV7-2 with TRBJ1-5; TRBD1 might be the D (5 bases). Germline CDR1 reads SGHTA; CDR2 reads FQGNSA. Trimming took off 1 base at V and 0 bases at J, with 13 bases between the two ends. CDR3 length equals 17 residues. The CDR3 here is CASSLGGTGYSNQPQHF. The CDR3 DNA follows: TGTGCCAGCAGCTTAGGGGGTACAGGATATAGCAATCAGCCCCAGCATTTT.

This sequence joins TRBV16 and TRBJ1-5, with TRBD1 identical over 7 bases. The V segment lost 4 bases and the J segment 4 bases; nucleotides outside the gene matches: 7. The germline V gene has CDR1 KGHSY and CDR2 FQNENV. There are 15 residues in the CDR3. The CDR3 DNA is TGTGCCAGCAGCCGCGCGACAGGGATGAATCAGCCCCAGCATTTT. Residues: CASSRATGMNQPQHF.

The rearrangement joins TRBV27 to TRBJ2-6; D perhaps matches TRBD1 (5 bases). The CDR3 has 17 amino acids. Germline CDR1 reads MNHEY; CDR2 reads SMNVEV (reference sequence). V was cut by 3 bases and J by 1 base, with 13 bases left in between. The CDR3: CASSFYGDRSGANVLTF. The CDR3 nucleotides read TGTGCCAGCAGTTTCTATGGAGACAGATCTGGGGCCAACGTCCTGACTTTC.

The CDR3 protein is CASSQASGGSSYNEQFF. CDR3 sequence (DNA): TGTGCCAGCAGCCAAGCTAGCGGGGGGAGCTCCTACAATGAGCAGTTCTTC. V and J are TRBV3-1 (or the pseudogene TRBV3-2) and TRBJ2-1, with 11 positions matching TRBD2. V was pared by 1 base and J by 0 bases, with 2 bases of the junction left unmatched. The CDR3 is 17 residues long. The germline V gene encodes CDR1 LGHDT and CDR2 YNNKEL (reference sequence).

The CDR3 DNA reads TGTGCCAGCAGCCCCTTAGCGGGGAGCTCCTACAATGAGCAGTTCTTC. As protein: CASSPLAGSSYNEQFF. The gene calls are TRBV5-4 and TRBJ2-1; 8 nucleotides align to TRBD2. J lost 0 bases, V lost 4 bases, and 6 bases had no gene match. Germline CDR1 SGHNT, CDR2 YYREEE (reference sequence). The CDR3 sequence is 16 residues long.

The chain has TRBV6-5 and TRBJ1-6, with TRBD1 matching over 10 bases. From germline, CDR1 is MNHEY and CDR2 SVGAGI. V trimming: 0 bases; J trimming: 6 bases; junction bases outside the gene matches: 2. There are 16 residues in the CDR3. CDR3: CASSYSGDRGNSPLHF. CDR3 coding DNA: TGTGCCAGCAGTTACTCCGGGGACAGGGGTAATTCACCCCTCCACTTT.

The genes are TRBV19 and TRBJ2-3; 15 nucleotides align to TRBD2. Germline lookup yields CDR1 LNHDA and CDR2 SQIVND (reference sequence). V shed 5 bases and J 0 bases; nucleotides not matched to a gene: 9. The CDR3 extends over 19 amino acids. The CDR3: CASSPSGTSGGLSTDTQYF. CDR3 sequence (DNA): TGTGCCAGTAGTCCCTCCGGGACTAGCGGGGGGCTAAGCACAGATACGCAGTATTTT.

This clone was recorded once. The chain carries TRBV5-1 and TRBJ2-3; D ambiguous. Germline CDR1 reads SGHRS; CDR2 reads YFSETQ. The CDR3 runs 16 residues. V lost 6 bases to trimming and J lost 0 bases, with 17 bases between them. CDR3 DNA: TGCGCCAGCACCCGAGGTGGTACGGCAAGCACAGATACGCAGTATTTT. This translates into CASTRGGTASTDTQYF. Full variable domain (remainder filled in from reference TRBV5-1 and TRBJ2-3): KAGVTQTPRYLIKTRGQQVTLSCSPISGHRSVSWYQQTPGQGLQFLFEYFSETQRNKGNFPGRFSGRQFSNSRSEMNVSTLELGDSALYLCASTRGGTASTDTQYFGPGTRLTVL.

The rearrangement links TRBV18 to TRBJ2-7; 8 bases are a match to TRBD2. The germline V gene has CDR1 KGHSH and CDR2 LQKENI. CDR3 length: 14 residues. The ends lost 6 bases at V and 0 bases at J; junction bases unmatched: 4. This chain's CDR3 is CASSGGANSYEQYF. In nucleotides, the CDR3 is TGTGCCAGCTCCGGGGGGGCGAACTCCTACGAGCAGTACTTC. Variable domain in full (rest from reference TRBV18 and TRBJ2-7): NAGVMQNPRHLVRRRGQEARLRCSPMKGHSHVYWYRQLPEEGLKFMVYLQKENIIDESGMPKERFSAEFPKEGPSILRIQQVVRGDSAAYFCASSGGANSYEQYFGPGTRLTVT.

The CDR3 DNA reads TGTGCCATCTCTGCGGCCAATCAGCCCCAGCATTTT. Protein: CAISAANQPQHF. The chain links TRBV10-3 to TRBJ1-5; D not certain. The V gene's germline CDR1 is ENHRY and CDR2 SYGVKD. The CDR3 spans 12 residues. The ends were cut back, 8 bases at V and 3 bases at J, with 8 bases in the middle.

There are a few counts of this clone. The V call is TRBV25-1, the J call TRBJ2-1, with TRBD2 as a possible D gene (5 bases). Looked up from germline, CDR1 is MGHDK and CDR2 is SYGVNS. Between the trimmed V and J ends, which lost 3 bases and 1 base, there was a span of 10 bases. The CDR3 extends over 15 amino acids. The CDR3 sequence is CASSDSDFSYNEQFF. DNA for the CDR3: TGTGCCAGCAGTGATTCGGACTTTTCCTACAATGAGCAGTTCTTC. Combining the CDR3 with reference TRBV25-1 and TRBJ2-1 gives the whole variable domain EADIYQTPRYLVIGTGKKITLECSQTMGHDKMYWYQQDPGMELHLIHYSYGVNSTEKGDLSSESTVSRIRTEHFPLTLESARPSHTSQYLCASSDSDFSYNEQFFGPGTRLTVL.

This clone was detected a few times. The chain joins TRBV7-8 to TRBJ1-4; TRBD1 is a possible D gene (5 bases). Germline lookup yields CDR1 SGHVS and CDR2 FQNEAQ. The CDR3 is 14 amino acids. V lost 1 base to trimming and J lost 5 bases, with 8 bases between them. The CDR3 DNA reads as TGTGCCAGCAGCTTAGAATCAGGGAATGAAAAACTGTTTTTT. Translation: CASSLESGNEKLFF.

Here the CDR3 DNA reads TGTGCCAGCAGCCCCCACGGAGCGGGGGCCTACAATGAGCAGTTCTTC. It yields the protein CASSPHGAGAYNEQFF. The V and J genes are TRBV11-3 and TRBJ2-1; 8 bases fit TRBD2. With 5 bases clipped from V and 2 bases from J, the junction kept 8 bases outside the gene matches. Germline V lookup: CDR1 SGHNT, CDR2 YENEEA. CDR3 length equals 16 residues.

This chain uses TRBV5-1 with TRBJ2-7; 9 nucleotides agree with TRBD1. V was pared by 4 bases and J by 6 bases, with 5 bases of the junction left unmatched. This CDR3 comprises 13 residues. Germline lookup yields CDR1 SGHRS and CDR2 YFSETQ. The CDR3 DNA is TGCGCCAGCAGCCTCGAGGACAGGGGCGAGCAGTACTTC. Translated: CASSLEDRGEQYF. Complete variable domain (other parts from reference TRBV5-1 and TRBJ2-7): KAGVTQTPRYLIKTRGQQVTLSCSPISGHRSVSWYQQTPGQGLQFLFEYFSETQRNKGNFPGRFSGRQFSNSRSEMNVSTLELGDSALYLCASSLEDRGEQYFGPGTRLTVT.

The rearrangement joins TRBV7-2 to TRBJ2-7, with TRBD1 matching 8 bases. The CDR3 has 14 residues. J lost 0 bases, V lost 6 bases, and 4 bases had no gene match. Germline CDR1 reads SGHTA; CDR2 reads FQGNSA. CDR3 nucleotide sequence: TGTGCCAGCAGACTGACAGGGGACTCCTACGAGCAGTACTTC. It translates to CASRLTGDSYEQYF.